Described below is a single T cell receptor beta chain sequence and its context. The data derive from a study of blood T cell repertoires in COVID-19. Authors' analysis steps: Cell counts per sample came from amplifying reference gene primers. The assay was immunoSEQ multiplex PCR, and TCRdb's table has in-frame clones only and misses some. D and trimming were read from the DNA, whereas the V and J calls and clone size are those reported in that table. Of 150,000 or so clones listed, about 88% are singletons. The CDR3 runs to 13 residues. The ends lost 0 bases at V and 7 bases at J; junction bases unmatched: 4. The V gene's germline CDR1 is SGHRS and CDR2 YFSETQ. The cohort comprised adults aged roughly 18 to 95 years residing in about two dozen US areas. Symptom resolution, clearance, or two negative PCRs marked donors in Cohort 3 as recovered.

The sequence came from a woman aged 50 to 60 who had recovered from COVID-19. Material for sequencing was PBMCs or T cells enriched from blood (not recorded which). This rearrangement joins TRBV5-1 to TRBJ2-7, with 7 bases that match TRBD2. The CDR3 region has the DNA TGCGCCAGCAGCTTGGTAGCGGGTGGTGAGCAGTACTTC. It codes for CASSLVAGGEQYF.